The next 29 T cell receptor beta chains were all read from a single sample in a study of neurological immune-mediated disorders. Specified time point: longitudinal time-point 2. TCRdb itself ran the 5' RACE reads through MiXCR, one entry per CDR3 protein. The sample shows 100,000 or so distinct CDR3 sequences, roughly 13% of them seen only once. Sequences were obtained from PBMCs. The receptors were gathered from a female donor with HTLV-1-associated myelopathy (HAM/TSP).

This clonotype was seen only a few times. The chain links TRBV5-1 to TRBJ2-5, with TRBD2 identical over 13 bases. This CDR3 comprises 16 residues. The junction had 5 bases not matched to a gene; V was cut back by 4 bases and J by 2 bases. Germline V CDR1 and CDR2: SGHRS, YFSETQ. The CDR3 DNA sequence: TGCGCCAGCAGCCTTGGACTAGCGGGGGCACAAGAGACCCAGTACTTC. It yields the protein CASSLGLAGAQETQYF.

This clonotype was seen repeatedly, ten times or more. J is TRBJ2-2 and V is TRBV20-1; D is unclear. The V and J ends lost 3 bases and 0 bases respectively, with 5 bases between them. The CDR3 has 13 residues. CDR1 and CDR2 from the germline V gene are DFQATT and SNEGSKA (reference sequence). The DNA for the CDR3 is TGCAGTGCTAGTGGCCCGAACACCGGGGAGCTGTTTTTT. It codes for CSASGPNTGELFF.

The rearrangement joins TRBV28 to TRBJ2-5, with D possibly matching TRBD1 (6 bases). The germline V and J ends were trimmed by 4 bases and 3 bases, with 6 bases remaining between them. The CDR3 spans 12 residues. Looked up from germline, CDR1 is MDHEN and CDR2 is SYDVKM. The DNA of the CDR3 is TGTGCCAGCAGTTACAGGGAAGAGACCCAGTACTTC. Translated, it gives CASSYREETQYF.

This clonotype was counted at least ten times. The rearrangement joins TRBV5-5 to TRBJ2-4, with 9 bases aligning to TRBD1. The CDR3 is 14 residues long. In germline, CDR1 is SGHKS, CDR2 YYEKEE (reference sequence). J lost 8 bases, V lost 1 base, and 4 bases had no gene match. The CDR3 DNA sequence: TGTGCCAGCAGCTTGAGGGACAGGGTTGACATTCAGTACTTC. Residues: CASSLRDRVDIQYF.

This clonotype has at least ten counts. V is TRBV20-1 and J is TRBJ2-3; perhaps TRBD2 as D (5 bases). CDR1 and CDR2 (germline): DFQATT, SNEGSKA (reference sequence). V lost 2 bases and J lost 1, with 7 bases in between. The CDR3 length is 13 residues. The CDR3 region has the DNA TGCAGTGCTAGAAGTAGCGGCACAGATACGCAGTATTTT. It specifies CSARSSGTDTQYF.

This clonotype was detected many times. J is TRBJ2-3 and V is TRBV14; the D gene could be TRBD1 or TRBD2 (5 bases each). The CDR3 is 16 residues long. V shed 5 bases and J shed 4 bases, with 19 bases lying between them. CDR1 and CDR2 from the germline V gene are SGHDN and FVKESK. Here the CDR3 reads CASSFLLLGVADTQYF. CDR3 nucleotides: TGTGCCAGCAGCTTTCTCCTATTGGGGGTCGCAGATACGCAGTATTTT.

This clonotype was seen repeatedly, ten times or more. The genes are TRBV5-1 and TRBJ2-1; TRBD1 agrees at 11 bases. With V trimmed by 0 bases and J by 7 bases, 6 bases remained unmatched. In germline, CDR1 is SGHRS, CDR2 YFSETQ. This CDR3 has 16 residues. The CDR3 sequence: CASSLAGQGAFNEQFF. The CDR3 DNA follows: TGCGCCAGCAGCTTGGCCGGACAGGGGGCGTTTAATGAGCAGTTCTTC.

This clonotype showed up many times. Here the CDR3 reads CASSERLAGFTDTQYF. As DNA, the CDR3 is TGTGCCAGCAGTGAAAGACTAGCGGGGTTCACAGATACGCAGTATTTT. The chain carries TRBV2 and TRBJ2-3; 11 bases fit TRBD2. Germline V lookup: CDR1 SNHLY, CDR2 FYNNEI. This CDR3 is built from 16 residues. V was pared by 2 bases and J by 2 bases, with 3 bases of the junction left unmatched.

This clonotype was counted many times. The chain combines TRBV5-1 with TRBJ1-6; D is uncertain. The CDR3 is 13 amino acids. The germline gives CDR1 SGHRS, CDR2 YFSETQ. Deletions cut 4 bases from V and 7 bases from J, with 9 bases between. As DNA, the CDR3 is TGCGCCAGCAGCCCCCTACAAAATTCACCCCTCCACTTT. Translation gives CASSPLQNSPLHF.

This clonotype was seen repeatedly, ten times or more. The chain couples TRBV28 to TRBJ2-3; a possible D gene is TRBD2 (5 bases). The germline V and J ends were trimmed by 5 bases and 4 bases, with 10 bases remaining between them. The CDR3 length is 13 residues. The germline V gene encodes CDR1 MDHEN and CDR2 SYDVKM. The CDR3 loop is CASSPGSSDTQYF. The DNA for the CDR3 is TGTGCCAGCAGTCCGGGGTCCTCAGATACGCAGTATTTT.

This clonotype appeared many times. This chain uses TRBV5-1 with TRBJ1-2; 7 nucleotides align to TRBD1. The V gene's germline CDR1 is SGHRS and CDR2 YFSETQ. V lost 0 bases to trimming and J lost 3 bases; unmatched junction nucleotides: 2. CDR3 length equals 14 residues. In DNA, the CDR3 is TGCGCCAGCAGCTTGGACAGGGGCGACTATGGCTACACCTTC. Protein product: CASSLDRGDYGYTF.

Many counts were recorded for this clonotype. The chain recombines TRBV2 with TRBJ2-7, with TRBD2 matching 7 bases. The V gene's germline CDR1 is SNHLY and CDR2 FYNNEI. There are 13 residues in the CDR3. Trimming took 6 bases from V and 5 from J; bases not matched to a gene: 7. This CDR3 is CASSLSRENEQYF. CDR3 in DNA: TGTGCCAGCAGCCTATCGCGGGAGAACGAGCAGTACTTC.

In this sample, this clonotype turned up many times. J is TRBJ1-6 and V is TRBV5-1; possible D gene TRBD1, 5 bases. Germline V gene data show CDR1 as SGHRS and CDR2 as YFSETQ. The CDR3 runs 20 residues. Between the trimmed V and J ends, which lost 0 bases and 6 bases, there was a span of 25 bases. The CDR3 region has the DNA TGCGCCAGCAGCTTGGATCGAGATGGGGCAGGGAGGATTCGTAATTCACCCCTCCACTTT. Amino acid sequence: CASSLDRDGAGRIRNSPLHF.

About this clonotype itself: A much more abundant neighbour one base away suggests this may be a read error. In DNA, the CDR3 is TGCGCCAGCAGACCCTCTAGGCCATGGGAAAAACTGTTTTTT. This sequence encodes CASRPSRPWEKLFF. The chain has TRBV4-1 and TRBJ1-4; D uncertain. Per germline, CDR1 MGHRA and CDR2 YSYEKL. V dropped 6 bases and J dropped 8 bases, with 16 bases sitting between them. The CDR3 spans 14 residues.

In this sample, this clonotype turned up many times. Germline and junction disagree at one end, which may indicate a read error. The J gene is TRBJ2-7, the V gene TRBV15; TRBD2 aligns across 14 bases. Germline V gene sequence: CDR1 LNHNV, CDR2 YYDKDF (reference sequence). The CDR3 sequence is 17 residues long. DNA of the CDR3: TGTGCTACCAGCCGTTCGGGACCGACTAGCGGGGGGGGGGAGCAGTACTTC. Amino acids: CATSRSGPTSGGGEQYF.

The sample holds many counts of this clonotype. One end of the junction is discordant with germline, which a read error may explain. The gene calls are TRBV7-9 and TRBJ2-5; TRBD1 aligns across 8 bases. Germline V gives CDR1 SEHNR, CDR2 FQNEAQ (reference sequence). The CDR3 is 11 amino acids. CDR3: CASSYQTGATF. CDR3 in DNA: TGTGCCAGCAGCTATCAGACAGGGGCTACCTTC.

CDR3 sequence (DNA): TGCAGTGCTAGGACAGCCGGGACAGGGTACTTCAATGAGCAGTTCTTC. Translated, it gives CSARTAGTGYFNEQFF. This chain uses TRBV20-1 with TRBJ2-1; TRBD1 matches 9 bases. Trimming cost V 3 bases and J 6 bases; bases outside gene matches: 12. Germline assignment: CDR1 DFQATT and CDR2 SNEGSKA (reference sequence). CDR3 length equals 16 residues.

This clonotype was observed at least ten times. V usage is TRBV5-1 and J usage is TRBJ1-4; 8 nucleotides line up with TRBD1. This CDR3 is built from 15 residues. Losses at the gene ends were 3 bases for V and 8 bases for J; bases not matched to a gene: 9. CDR1 is SGHRS, CDR2 YFSETQ, per germline. The CDR3 loop is CASSSGTGALEKLFF. The DNA for the CDR3 is TGCGCCAGCAGCTCAGGGACAGGCGCTTTGGAAAAACTGTTTTTT.

Ten or more counts support this clonotype. This chain joins TRBV20-1 and TRBJ2-3, with D uncertain. Deletions cut 4 bases from V and 0 bases from J, with 5 bases between. Germline-derived CDR1 and CDR2 are DFQATT and SNEGSKA (reference sequence). This CDR3 has 12 amino acids. For the CDR3, the DNA is TGCAGTGCTACCACTAGCACAGATACGCAGTATTTT. This codes for CSATTSTDTQYF.

This sequence joins TRBV3-1 and TRBJ2-1, with D possibly being TRBD1 (5 bases). There are 13 residues in the CDR3. V was pared by 2 bases and J by 15 bases, with 17 bases between. The germline V gene has CDR1 LGHDT and CDR2 YNNKEL (reference sequence). The CDR3 nucleotides are TGTGCCAGCAGCCAACTCAGAACAGGAATCGGGTTCTTC. This gives the protein CASSQLRTGIGFF.

This clonotype was counted a few times. This sequence joins TRBV5-5 and TRBJ1-5, with a tentative D call TRBD1 (5 bases). The CDR3 length is 15 residues. Looked up from germline, CDR1 is SGHKS and CDR2 is YYEKEE (reference sequence). Trimming cost V 1 base and J 4 bases, with 12 bases left between them. CDR3 region: CASSLFAGNNQPQHF. CDR3 DNA: TGTGCCAGCAGCTTGTTTGCAGGGAATAATCAGCCCCAGCATTTT.

This chain uses TRBV29-1 with TRBJ2-1; D is perhaps TRBD2 (6 bases). CDR1 and CDR2 from the germline V gene are SQVTM and ANQGSEA. The length of the CDR3 is 13 residues. The V gene lost 8 bases and the J gene lost 4 bases, with 15 bases spanning the gap. CDR3 coding DNA: TGCAGCCTCCTGGAGGGGCCGTACAATGAGCAGTTCTTC. This codes for CSLLEGPYNEQFF.

This clonotype was counted a few times. V gene TRBV11-2 combines with J gene TRBJ2-2; D remains unclear. V gave up 3 bases and J gave up 3 bases, with 8 bases separating them. The CDR3 covers 14 residues. Germline values: CDR1 SGHAT, CDR2 FQNNGV. The CDR3 sequence: CASSFLGDTGELFF. In DNA form, the CDR3 reads TGTGCCAGCAGCTTTCTAGGAGACACCGGGGAGCTGTTTTTT.

This clonotype was seen repeatedly, ten times or more. The rearrangement uses TRBV20-1 and TRBJ2-4; D possibly matches TRBD1 or TRBD2 (6 bases each). Trimming took off 5 bases at V and 1 base at J, with 18 bases between the two ends. CDR1 and CDR2 (germline): DFQATT, SNEGSKA (reference sequence). The CDR3 has 16 residues. The CDR3 loop reads CSAGGRPGRAKNIQYF. The CDR3 DNA is TGCAGTGCTGGGGGGCGTCCGGGGAGGGCCAAAAACATTCAGTACTTC.

This clonotype was counted at least ten times. This sequence joins TRBV6-6 and TRBJ1-4, with D tentatively TRBD1 (5 bases). V was clipped by 7 bases and J by 8 bases, with 20 bases between them. The CDR3 extends over 15 amino acids. Looked up from germline, CDR1 is MNHNY and CDR2 is SVGAGI (reference sequence). The CDR3 sequence is CASTARSGPKEKLFF. The CDR3 DNA is TGTGCCAGCACCGCCCGCTCGGGACCGAAGGAAAAACTGTTTTTT.

This clonotype was seen many times. This sequence joins TRBV5-1 and TRBJ1-1; D is undetermined. Germline assignment: CDR1 SGHRS and CDR2 YFSETQ. Trimming removed 3 bases from V and 7 bases from J, with 13 bases in between. CDR3 size: 13 residues. CDR3 sequence (DNA): TGCGCCAGCAGCTCGAGAGGTCTTGGTGAAGCTTTCTTT. Protein product: CASSSRGLGEAFF.

Here the CDR3 DNA reads TGTGCCTTGACCTCTGGGGCCAACGTCCTGACTTTC. It yields the protein CALTSGANVLTF. The chain employs TRBV30 and TRBJ2-6; D ambiguous. V was clipped by 7 bases and J by 0 bases, with 4 bases between them. The length of the CDR3 is 12 residues. Looked up from germline, CDR1 is GTSNPN and CDR2 is SVGIG (reference sequence).

Many counts were recorded for this clonotype. The chain combines TRBV4-1 with TRBJ2-5; 9 nucleotides match TRBD2. After removal of 3 bases from V and 4 bases from J, the junction contained 6 bases not matched to a gene. Germline V lookup: CDR1 MGHRA, CDR2 YSYEKL. This CDR3 is 15 amino acids long. CDR3 sequence reads: CASSQMRGGLETQYF. The CDR3 region has the DNA TGCGCCAGCAGCCAGATGCGGGGGGGCCTAGAGACCCAGTACTTC.

This clonotype was counted ten times or more. The chain has TRBV28 and TRBJ2-7, with 12 bases lining up with TRBD1. The V and J ends lost 5 bases and 5 bases, in that order; junction bases with no gene match: 4. Germline loops: CDR1 MDHEN, CDR2 SYDVKM. CDR3 length: 14 residues. The CDR3: CASSPWDRGHEQYF. The CDR3 coding sequence is TGTGCCAGCAGTCCGTGGGACAGGGGGCACGAGCAGTACTTC.